Below, one T cell receptor (beta chain) is given with its context. Original handling: Amplification from reference gene primers served as the basis for estimated nucleated cell counts. Profiling relied on immunoSEQ multiplex PCR, and the TCRdb table lists in-frame clones only, not all of them. That table gives V, J and clone size, and the DNA gave D and trimming. The sample has about 89,000 clones, 60% to 85% seen once. V lost 1 base, J lost 2 bases, and 2 bases lay in between. This CDR3 contains 12 residues. From germline, CDR1 is SGHDT and CDR2 YYEEEE. This sample was included in a study of blood T cell repertoires in COVID-19. Study details: Samples came from the United States, Italy and Spain, spanning acute and convalescent COVID-19.

Sequencing used peripheral blood. The V call is TRBV5-6, the J call TRBJ2-3; D is undetermined. This receptor was obtained from a human donor in a cohort sampled during active COVID-19. CDR3 in amino acids: CASSLYTDTQYF. CDR3 in DNA: TGTGCCAGCAGCTTGTACACAGATACGCAGTATTTT.